This is a list of T cell receptor beta chains from one sample in a study of human T cells and chemical hapten exposure. TCRdb re-derived calls from the RACE reads in MiXCR, one entry per CDR3 protein. Among approximately 96,000 distinct CDR3 sequences, over 7.5% were seen once, and the ten largest hold about 2%. The material was whole blood, obtained in connection with sensitization to the hapten diphenylcyclopropenone (DPC). These receptors originate from a woman aged 40 to 49 with alopecia areata. Some clones in this sample may be carry-over from other donors' samples. Each CDR3 is given with its conserved first and last residue. The order of the fields is D gene, V gene, J gene, clone size, CDR3 protein, CDR3 DNA. A D gene is named only where the DNA matches it firmly. For some rows the clone size is stated as once, few or many, or as a class when expanded; others skip it.

TRBD2	TRBV10-3	TRBJ2-7	.	CANRRLAESSYEQYF	TGTGCCAACAGAAGACTAGCGGAAAGCTCCTACGAGCAGTACTTC
TRBD2	TRBV6-4	TRBJ2-2	many	CASSERETGELFF	TGTGCCAGCAGTGAGCGGGAGACCGGGGAGCTGTTTTTT
TRBD2	TRBV7-3	TRBJ2-1	.	CASRLTSGRAKNEQFF	TGTGCCAGCAGGCTCACTAGCGGGAGGGCAAAGAATGAGCAGTTCTTC
.	TRBV4-3	TRBJ2-1	many	CASSLGTPNEQFF	TGCGCCAGCAGCCTAGGGACGCCCAATGAGCAGTTCTTC
TRBD2	TRBV20-1	TRBJ2-1	few	CSARPGLAGGNEQFF	TGCAGTGCTAGACCGGGACTAGCGGGGGGGAATGAGCAGTTCTTC
.	TRBV2	TRBJ1-3	few	CASSDQVSGNTIYF	TGTGCCAGCAGTGATCAAGTCTCTGGAAACACCATATATTTT
.	TRBV28	TRBJ2-7	many	CASGTVTPYEQYF	TGTGCCAGCGGGACGGTGACCCCCTACGAGCAGTACTTC
.	TRBV29-1	TRBJ2-1	many	CSVDVSQGNNEQFF	TGCAGCGTTGATGTGTCTCAGGGTAACAATGAGCAGTTCTTC
TRBD2	TRBV20-1	TRBJ2-5	many	CSASGTSGAGETQYF	TGCAGTGCGTCAGGGACTAGCGGAGCGGGGGAGACCCAGTACTTC
.	TRBV7-8	TRBJ1-3	.	CASSYEPGLLASGNTIYF	TGTGCCAGCAGTTACGAGCCGGGACTCCTGGCCTCTGGAAACACCATATATTTT
TRBD2	TRBV20-1	TRBJ2-3	few	CSAVERELGDTQYF	TGCAGTGCGGTGGAGCGGGAGTTGGGAGATACGCAGTATTTT
TRBD1	TRBV24-1	TRBJ2-3	.	CATSELNRGLTDTQYF	TGTGCCACCAGTGAACTCAACAGGGGGCTCACAGATACGCAGTATTTT
.	TRBV21-1	TRBJ2-6	few	CASSDGDSGANVLTF	TGTGCCAGCAGCGACGGAGACTCTGGGGCCAACGTCCTGACTTTC
.	TRBV30	TRBJ2-7	.	CAWSEDPGEQYF	TGTGCCTGGAGTGAGGACCCGGGCGAGCAGTACTTC
.	TRBV7-2	TRBJ1-2	.	CASSLKPGHTNYGYTF	TGTGCCAGCAGCTTAAAACCCGGACACACTAACTATGGCTACACCTTC
TRBD2	TRBV9	TRBJ2-1	many	CASSATSDVYNEQFF	TGTGCCAGCAGCGCGACTAGCGATGTGTACAATGAGCAGTTCTTC
.	TRBV6-2/TRBV6-3	TRBJ1-2	.	CASSQGRGPNYGYTF	TGTGCCAGCAGCCAGGGGAGAGGACCCAACTATGGCTACACCTTC
TRBD1	TRBV29-1	TRBJ1-6	few	CSVEVGQGSPLHF	TGCAGCGTTGAAGTAGGACAGGGTTCACCCCTCCACTTT